This TCR beta chain was recorded in a study of a mutant IDH1 vaccine in newly diagnosed glioma (dated by TCRdb to 2020 to 2022). In the study overall: Patients were given eight vaccinations, in weeks 1, 3, 5, 7, 11, 15, 19 and 23, which matched visits V03 through V10. Vaccination began 4-6 weeks after radiotherapy alone, or alongside temozolomide cycles in the chemotherapy-containing groups. The roughly 32 treated patients were roughly 60% male and roughly 40% female, with a mean age of 40.4 years. Prior to enrollment, patients had been given standard therapy consisting of radiotherapy alone, temozolomide alone, or radiochemotherapy with temozolomide, with the combination given to most patients. Peripheral blood was collected at six visits: V03 (baseline), V05, V07, V10, V12 and V13. For exploratory analyses, about 25 treated patients had longitudinal TCRB deep sequencing done wherever samples were available.

The time point tag for this specimen amounts to: week 5, during vaccination. Each vaccine dose was 300 ug of a 20-mer mutant IDH1 peptide in Montanide, given subcutaneously with topical imiquimod. Donors had newly diagnosed WHO grade 3 or 4 IDH1-mutant astrocytomas with loss of nuclear ATRX. The samples were drawn from NOA16, a multicentre, single-arm, open-label phase I trial in Germany that tested a mutant IDH1 peptide vaccine in humans for the first time. Genomic DNA for TCRB sequencing was extracted from EDTA blood using the DNeasy Blood and Tissue Kit. Libraries came from the immunoSEQ multiplex PCR assay. Rearranged TCR beta chain sequences were amplified with the hsTCRB Kit following the manufacturer's protocol. An Illumina MiSeq was used to sequence the TCRB libraries. The original pipeline was this. The proprietary platform of the kit vendor was used for demultiplexing, trimming and gene mapping. TCRdb retrieved this table from immuneACCESS and kept in-frame rearrangements only. Not all clones are present; in checked studies, unresolved V genes account for under half, and no reason is known for the remainder. From that table come the V and J calls and clone size; the DNA was used to work out D and trimming. The sample records tens of thousands of clones, about four fifths of which are singletons. The ten top clones hold 24% of the sample.

Notes on this clone: Its antigen is unknown. Base qualities are not recorded, but no much larger clone differs from it by a single base.

As encoded in the germline V gene, CDR1 is SGHRS while CDR2 is YFSETQ. At the junction V is shortened by 4 bases and J by 3 bases, with 14 bases in between. Including the terminal cysteine and phenylalanine, the CDR3 comprises 15 residues. The read is trimmed to its CDR3 DNA, 45 bases read in frame from base 1. Results the study describes overall, beyond this receptor: Availability determined which PBMC samples were chosen for TCRB deep sequencing. No apparent relationship was observed between pseudoprogression and alterations in the top peripheral T cell clonotypes detected by TCRB sequencing. Vaccine-induced immune responses across multiple MHC alleles were detected in around 92% of patients. The authors noted that analyses of patient blood samples could not be reproduced because of sample limitations.

This chain is built from TRBV5-1 and TRBJ1-5; no confident D gene assignment can be made. The input for sequencing was PBMCs, taken from a glioma patient whose treatment included an IDH1 peptide vaccine. This receptor was obtained from a man in his thirties or forties with glioma. The CDR3 region has the sequence CASSLGGGPNQPQHF. The sequenced DNA: TGCGCCAGCAGCCTCGGTGGAGGGCCCAATCAGCCCCAGCATTTT.